This record covers a single T cell receptor (beta chain). Its antigen is not identified. There are 15 residues in the CDR3. Trimming shortened V by 3 bases and J by 5 bases, and 16 bases separated the two germline ends. In germline, CDR1 is SGHRS, CDR2 YFSETQ. This sample is drawn from a study of siplizumab effects on memory and regulatory T cells. Study-wide results and caveats: Naive T cells, seemingly more diverse than memory cells, seemed major alloresponse contributors. The authors could not assign a naive or memory phenotype to roughly 80-95% of proliferating CD4+ or CD8+ clones. A small minority of alloreactive clones were mapped to unstimulated subsets.

Clones were sequenced by immunoSEQ multiplex PCR, and TCRdb holds only the in-frame ones, with some missing. The repertoire holds 85,000 to 95,000 clones, over 85% seen once, with over 0.25% in the top ten. The rearrangement links TRBV5-1 to TRBJ2-3; tentatively, D is TRBD1 or TRBD2 (5 bases each). Sequencing input: non-Treg CD4+ T cells sorted from blood. This TCR derives from a human donor in good health. CDR3 DNA: TGCGCCAGCAGCTCGGGGCTAACTTTGTTAGATACGCAGTATTTT. Protein product: CASSSGLTLLDTQYF.